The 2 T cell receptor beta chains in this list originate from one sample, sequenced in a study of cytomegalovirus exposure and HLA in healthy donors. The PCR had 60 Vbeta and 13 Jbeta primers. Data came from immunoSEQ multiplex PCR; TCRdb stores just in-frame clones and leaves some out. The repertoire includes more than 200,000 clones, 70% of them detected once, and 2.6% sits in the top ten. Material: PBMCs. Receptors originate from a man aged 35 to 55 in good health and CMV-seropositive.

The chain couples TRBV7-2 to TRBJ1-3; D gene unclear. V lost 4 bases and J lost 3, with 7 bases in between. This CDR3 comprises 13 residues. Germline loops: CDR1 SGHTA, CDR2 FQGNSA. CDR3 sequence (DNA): TGTGCCAGCAGCTCCAAAATTGGAAACACCATATATTTT. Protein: CASSSKIGNTIYF.

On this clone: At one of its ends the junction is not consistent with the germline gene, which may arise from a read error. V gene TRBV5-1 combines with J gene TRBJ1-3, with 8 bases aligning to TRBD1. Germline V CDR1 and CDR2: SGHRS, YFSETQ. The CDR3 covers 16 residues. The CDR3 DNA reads TGCGTCAGCAGCTTGACAACCACAGGGGGAGGAAACACCATATATTTT. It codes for CVSSLTTTGGGNTIYF.